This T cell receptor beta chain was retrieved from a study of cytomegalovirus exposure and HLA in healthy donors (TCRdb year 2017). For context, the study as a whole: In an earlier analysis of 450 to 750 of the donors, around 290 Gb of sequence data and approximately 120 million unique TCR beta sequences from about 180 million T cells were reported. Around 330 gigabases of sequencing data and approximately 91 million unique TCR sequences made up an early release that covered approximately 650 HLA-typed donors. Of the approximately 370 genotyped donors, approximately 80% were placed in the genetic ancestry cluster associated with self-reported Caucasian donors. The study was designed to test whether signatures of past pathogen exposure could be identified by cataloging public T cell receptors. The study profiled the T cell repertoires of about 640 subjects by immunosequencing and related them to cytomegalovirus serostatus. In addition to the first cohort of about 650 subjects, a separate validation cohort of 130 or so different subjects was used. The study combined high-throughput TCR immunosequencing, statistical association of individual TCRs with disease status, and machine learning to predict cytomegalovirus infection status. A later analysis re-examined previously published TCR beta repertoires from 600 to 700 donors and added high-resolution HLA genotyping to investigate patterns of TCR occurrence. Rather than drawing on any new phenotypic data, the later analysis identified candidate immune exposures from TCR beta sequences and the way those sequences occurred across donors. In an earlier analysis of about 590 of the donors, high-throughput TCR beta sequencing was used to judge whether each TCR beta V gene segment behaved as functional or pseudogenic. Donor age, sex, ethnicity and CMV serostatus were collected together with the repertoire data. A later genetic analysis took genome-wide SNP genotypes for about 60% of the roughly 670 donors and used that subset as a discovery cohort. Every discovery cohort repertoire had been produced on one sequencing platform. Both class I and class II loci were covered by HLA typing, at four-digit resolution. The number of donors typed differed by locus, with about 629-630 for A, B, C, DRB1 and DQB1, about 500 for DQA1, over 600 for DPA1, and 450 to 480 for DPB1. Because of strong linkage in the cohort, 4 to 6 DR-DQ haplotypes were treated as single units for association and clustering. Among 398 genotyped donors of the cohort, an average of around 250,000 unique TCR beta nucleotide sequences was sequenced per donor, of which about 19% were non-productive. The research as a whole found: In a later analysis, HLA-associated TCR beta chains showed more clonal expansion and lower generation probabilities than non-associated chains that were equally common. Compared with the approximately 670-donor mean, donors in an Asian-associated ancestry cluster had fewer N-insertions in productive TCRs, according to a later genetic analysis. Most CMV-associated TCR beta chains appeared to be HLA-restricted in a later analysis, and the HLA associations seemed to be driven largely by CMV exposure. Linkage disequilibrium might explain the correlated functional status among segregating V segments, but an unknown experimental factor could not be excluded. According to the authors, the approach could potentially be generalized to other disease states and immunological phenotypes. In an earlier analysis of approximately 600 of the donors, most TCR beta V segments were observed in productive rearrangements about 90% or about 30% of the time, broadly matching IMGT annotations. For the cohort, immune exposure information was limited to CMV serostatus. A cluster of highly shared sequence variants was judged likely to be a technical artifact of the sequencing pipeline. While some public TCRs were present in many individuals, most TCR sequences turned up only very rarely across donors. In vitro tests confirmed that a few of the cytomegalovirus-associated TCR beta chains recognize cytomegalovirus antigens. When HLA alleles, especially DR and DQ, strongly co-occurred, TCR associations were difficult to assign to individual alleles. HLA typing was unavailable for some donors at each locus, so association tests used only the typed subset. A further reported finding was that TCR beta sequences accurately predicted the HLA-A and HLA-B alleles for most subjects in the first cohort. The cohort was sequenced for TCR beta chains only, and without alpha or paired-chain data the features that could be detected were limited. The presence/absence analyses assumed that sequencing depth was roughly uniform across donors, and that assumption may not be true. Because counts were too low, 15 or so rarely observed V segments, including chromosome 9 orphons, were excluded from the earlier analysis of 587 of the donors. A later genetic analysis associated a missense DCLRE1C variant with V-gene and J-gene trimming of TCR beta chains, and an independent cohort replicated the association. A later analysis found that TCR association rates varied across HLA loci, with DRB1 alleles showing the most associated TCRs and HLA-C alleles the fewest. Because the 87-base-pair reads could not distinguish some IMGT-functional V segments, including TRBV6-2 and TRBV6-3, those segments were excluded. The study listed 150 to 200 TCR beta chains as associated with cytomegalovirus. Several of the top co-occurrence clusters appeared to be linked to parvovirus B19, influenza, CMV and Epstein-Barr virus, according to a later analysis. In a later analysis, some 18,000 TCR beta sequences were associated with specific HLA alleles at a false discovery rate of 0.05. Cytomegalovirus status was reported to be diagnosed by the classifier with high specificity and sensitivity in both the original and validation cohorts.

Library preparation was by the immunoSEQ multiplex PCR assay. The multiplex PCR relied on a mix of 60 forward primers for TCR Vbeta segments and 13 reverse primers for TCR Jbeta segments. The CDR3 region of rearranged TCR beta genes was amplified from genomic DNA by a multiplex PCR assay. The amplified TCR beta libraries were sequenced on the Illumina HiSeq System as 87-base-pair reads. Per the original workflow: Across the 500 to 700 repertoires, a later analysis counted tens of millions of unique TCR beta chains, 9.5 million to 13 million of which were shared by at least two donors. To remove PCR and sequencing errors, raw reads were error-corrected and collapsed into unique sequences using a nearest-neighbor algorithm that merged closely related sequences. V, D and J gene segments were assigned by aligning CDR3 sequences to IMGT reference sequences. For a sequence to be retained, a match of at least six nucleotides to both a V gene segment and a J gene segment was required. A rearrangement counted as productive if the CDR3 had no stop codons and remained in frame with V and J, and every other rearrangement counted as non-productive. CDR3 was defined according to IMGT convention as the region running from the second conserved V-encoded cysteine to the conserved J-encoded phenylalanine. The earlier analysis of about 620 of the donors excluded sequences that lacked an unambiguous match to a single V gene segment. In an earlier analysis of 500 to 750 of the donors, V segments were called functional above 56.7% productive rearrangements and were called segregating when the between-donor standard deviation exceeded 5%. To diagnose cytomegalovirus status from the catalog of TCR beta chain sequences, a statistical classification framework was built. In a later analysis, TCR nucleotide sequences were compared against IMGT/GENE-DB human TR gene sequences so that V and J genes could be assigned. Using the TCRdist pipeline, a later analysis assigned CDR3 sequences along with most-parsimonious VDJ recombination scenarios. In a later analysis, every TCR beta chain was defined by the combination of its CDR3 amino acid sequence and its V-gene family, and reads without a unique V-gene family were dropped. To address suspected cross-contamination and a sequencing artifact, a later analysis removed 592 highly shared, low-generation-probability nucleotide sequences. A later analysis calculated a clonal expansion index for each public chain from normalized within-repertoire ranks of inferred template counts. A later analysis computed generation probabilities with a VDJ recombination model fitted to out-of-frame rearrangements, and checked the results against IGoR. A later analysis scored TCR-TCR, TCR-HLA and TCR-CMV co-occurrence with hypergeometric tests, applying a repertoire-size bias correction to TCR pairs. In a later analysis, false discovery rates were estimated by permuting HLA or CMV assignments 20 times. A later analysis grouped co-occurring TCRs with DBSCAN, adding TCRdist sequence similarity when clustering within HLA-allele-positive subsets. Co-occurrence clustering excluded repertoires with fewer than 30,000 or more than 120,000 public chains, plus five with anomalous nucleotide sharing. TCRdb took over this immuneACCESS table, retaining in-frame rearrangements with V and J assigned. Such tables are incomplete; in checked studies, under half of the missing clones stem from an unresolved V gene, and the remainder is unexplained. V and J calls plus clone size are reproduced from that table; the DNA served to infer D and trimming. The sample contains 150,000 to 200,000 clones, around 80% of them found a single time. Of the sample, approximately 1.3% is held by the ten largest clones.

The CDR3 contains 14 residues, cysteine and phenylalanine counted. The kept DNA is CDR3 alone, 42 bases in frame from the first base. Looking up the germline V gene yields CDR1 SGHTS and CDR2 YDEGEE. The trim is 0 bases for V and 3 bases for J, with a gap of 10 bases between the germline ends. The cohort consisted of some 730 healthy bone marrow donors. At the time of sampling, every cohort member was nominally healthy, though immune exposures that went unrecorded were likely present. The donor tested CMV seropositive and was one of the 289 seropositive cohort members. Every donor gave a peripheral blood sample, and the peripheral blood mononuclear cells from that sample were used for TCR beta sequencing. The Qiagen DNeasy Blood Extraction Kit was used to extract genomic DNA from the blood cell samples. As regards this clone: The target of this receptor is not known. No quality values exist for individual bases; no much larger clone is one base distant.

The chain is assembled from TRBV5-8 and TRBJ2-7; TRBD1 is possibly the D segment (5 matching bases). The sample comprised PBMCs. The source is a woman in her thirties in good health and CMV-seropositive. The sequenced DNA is TGTGCCAGCAGCTTGGGCAGGGCCGGCTACGAGCAGTACTTC. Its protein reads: CASSLGRAGYEQYF.